The subject of this entry is one TCR beta chain. Its target is not known. Germline V gives CDR1 SQVTM, CDR2 ANQGSEA. The CDR3 is 14 residues long. The ends lost 3 bases at V and 3 bases at J; junction bases unmatched: 2. This sample was taken from a study of T cell responses to AZD1222 COVID-19 vaccine. Overall study findings and caveats: The donor group comprised mostly white British people and more females; the analysis possibly underestimated clonal diversity. Two doses of AZD1222 preceded a rise in Spike-specific TCR breadth and depth.

Using immunoSEQ multiplex PCR, the repertoire was profiled, and TCRdb retains in-frame clones only, with some absent. The table records more than 85,000 clones, around 85% of them present only once. The sequenced sample was peripheral blood, obtained on day 0 of AZD1222 vaccination. This rearrangement joins TRBV29-1 to TRBJ2-7, with 13 nucleotides matching TRBD2. This sequence was found in an adult in good health. The CDR3 loop reads CSVEGLAGFYEQYF. In nucleotides, the CDR3 is TGCAGCGTTGAGGGACTAGCGGGATTCTACGAGCAGTACTTC.